This TCR beta chain appears in the sequencing data of a study of metastatic and nonmetastatic thyroid tumors. Study in general: Blood and tumor or nodule tissue repertoires from malignant and benign thyroid patients were compared.

Trimming took 1 base from V and 4 from J, leaving 5 bases between them. The CDR3 has 14 residues. Germline-derived CDR1 and CDR2 are SEHNR and FQNEAQ (reference sequence). Every patient was untreated before thyroid surgery. Study findings and constraints: As reported, TCR beta diversity in blood and tumor was significantly higher in malignant thyroid tumors than in benign nodules.

Per the authors' pipeline: Clinicopathological groups differed in CDR3, with these differences serving to build a distant-metastasis classifier for papillary thyroid cancer. Using MiXCR, TCRdb re-called clones from the PCR reads. These V and J calls originate from TCRdb's pipeline instead of the authors' own analysis. The sample has some 17,000 clones, approximately 28% seen once. In its sample, this clone is medium-sized. Its specificity is unknown. The same CDR3 also results from other DNA sequences found in this sample. This chain connects TRBV7-9 to TRBJ1-6; D is ambiguous. Input material: tumor tissue. The clonotype originates from a female donor with papillary thyroid cancer or a benign thyroid nodule (not recorded which). Some clones in this sample may be carry-over from other donors' samples. The CDR3 region has the DNA TGTGCCAGCAGCTTAGAACAGTATAATTCACCCCTCCACTTT. This encodes CASSLEQYNSPLHF.